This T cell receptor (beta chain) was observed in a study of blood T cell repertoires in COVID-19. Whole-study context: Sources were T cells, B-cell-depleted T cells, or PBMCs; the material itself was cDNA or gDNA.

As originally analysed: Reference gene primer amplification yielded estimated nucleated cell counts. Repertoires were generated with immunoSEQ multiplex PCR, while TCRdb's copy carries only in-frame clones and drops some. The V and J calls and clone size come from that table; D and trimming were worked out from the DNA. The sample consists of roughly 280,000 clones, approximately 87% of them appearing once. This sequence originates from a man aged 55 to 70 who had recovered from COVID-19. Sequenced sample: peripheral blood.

CDR3 protein: CASSLARGQGDYGYTF. In nucleotides, the CDR3 is TGTGCCAGCAGCTTGGCCCGGGGACAGGGTGACTATGGCTACACCTTC. The genes are TRBV5-4 and TRBJ1-2; TRBD1 matches at 9 bases. This CDR3 is built from 16 residues. Germline values: CDR1 SGHNT, CDR2 YYREEE (reference sequence). V lost 0 bases, J lost 3 bases, and 6 bases stayed unmatched.